Shown below are 10 T cell receptor beta chains from a single sample sequenced in a study of shared clonotypes between healthy human individuals (dated by TCRdb to about 2020). Library construction relied on the immunoSEQ multiplex PCR assay. Entries here come from immuneACCESS through TCRdb and include only in-frame sequences with V and J called. Some clones fail to appear in such tables; in the studies checked, an unresolved V gene covers under half of the shortfall, and the cause of the remainder is unknown. A total of about 490,000 clones appear in this sample, 70% to 80% of them only once. The top ten clones comprise more than 10% of the sample. The sample was PBMCs. Source of these receptors: a woman aged 35 to 49 in good health. Some clones in this sample may be carry-over from other donors' samples.

The rearrangement joins TRBV29-1 to TRBJ2-2, with D uncertain. The CDR3 totals 12 residues. V was clipped by 4 bases and J by 6 bases, with 9 bases between them. CDR1 SQVTM and CDR2 ANQGSEA come from the germline V gene. DNA for the CDR3: TGCAGCGTTGGATTCCAGCCCGGGGAGCTGTTTTTT. It codes for CSVGFQPGELFF.

The rearrangement joins TRBV5-8 to TRBJ2-5, with 15 bases fitting TRBD2. Germline lookup yields CDR1 SGHTS and CDR2 YDEGEE. V shed 4 bases and J 5 bases; nucleotides not matched to a gene: 12. This CDR3 has 18 residues. This CDR3 is CASSTFGLAGGPGETQYF. The DNA of the CDR3 is TGTGCCAGCAGCACCTTCGGACTAGCGGGAGGGCCTGGGGAGACCCAGTACTTC.

The chain links TRBV6-1 to TRBJ2-7; 7 nucleotides match TRBD1. Germline CDR1 reads MNHNS; CDR2 reads SASEGT. V trimming: 3 bases; J trimming: 4 bases; junction bases outside the gene matches: 3. The CDR3 totals 13 residues. Here the CDR3 DNA reads TGTGCCAGCAGTGACAGGGGGTCTTACGAGCAGTACTTC. Protein product: CASSDRGSYEQYF.

The chain joins TRBV7-2 to TRBJ1-1, with 10 bases fitting TRBD1. The CDR3 length is 16 residues. Germline values: CDR1 SGHTA, CDR2 FQGNSA. The V and J ends lost 2 bases and 6 bases, in that order; junction bases with no gene match: 9. CDR3 amino acids: CASSLSGAGQGSEAFF. The DNA for the CDR3 is TGTGCCAGCAGCTTATCGGGGGCGGGACAGGGGTCTGAAGCTTTCTTT. Full variable domain (remainder filled in from reference TRBV7-2 and TRBJ1-1): GAGVSQSPSNKVTEKGKDVELRCDPISGHTALYWYRQSLGQGLEFLIYFQGNSAPDKSGLPSDRFSAERTGGSVSTLTIQRTQQEDSAVYLCASSLSGAGQGSEAFFGQGTRLTVV.

A note on this clone: Other nucleotide sequences in the sample specify the same CDR3. The gene calls are TRBV30 and TRBJ2-7; no clear D. This CDR3 comprises 12 residues. CDR1 and CDR2 from the germline V gene are GTSNPN and SVGIG (reference sequence). Deletions cut 0 bases from V and 1 base from J, with 4 bases between. The CDR3 sequence: CAWSVSSYEQYF. CDR3 DNA sequence: TGTGCCTGGAGTGTTAGTTCCTACGAGCAGTACTTC.

The chain is built from TRBV7-9 and TRBJ1-5; D call uncertain. CDR3 size: 15 residues. Germline CDR1 is SEHNR and CDR2 is FQNEAQ (reference sequence). V was trimmed by 2 bases and J by 1 base, leaving 9 bases between them. CDR3 in DNA: TGTGCCAGCAGCTTAAGACCGACCAGCAATCAGCCCCAGCATTTT. Protein sequence: CASSLRPTSNQPQHF.

V usage is TRBV2 and J usage is TRBJ1-4; D call uncertain. The CDR3 sequence is 16 residues long. Looked up from germline, CDR1 is SNHLY and CDR2 is FYNNEI. Trimming pared 6 bases from V and 0 bases from J, leaving 14 bases between. The CDR3 DNA is TGTGCCAGCAGCCCCGCCCTGGCGGCAACTAATGAAAAACTGTTTTTT. Translated, it gives CASSPALAATNEKLFF.

The J gene is TRBJ1-1, the V gene TRBV4-3; 9 bases fit TRBD1. The junction had 9 bases not matched to a gene; V was cut back by 1 base and J by 6 bases. This CDR3 has 16 residues. Germline CDR1 is LGHNA and CDR2 is YSLEER. CDR3 coding DNA: TGCGCCAGCAGCCAAGTAGGTAACAGGGGGCAGCCTGAAGCTTTCTTT. Encoded protein: CASSQVGNRGQPEAFF.

V is TRBV11-2 and J is TRBJ2-7; TRBD1 matches 7 bases. The CDR3 extends over 13 amino acids. Germline CDR1 SGHAT, CDR2 FQNNGV. V dropped 2 bases and J dropped 4; count of bases not matched to a gene: 2. The CDR3 here is CASSLYRGYEQYF. The CDR3 DNA reads TGTGCCAGCAGCTTATACAGGGGATACGAGCAGTACTTC. Full variable domain (remainder filled in from reference TRBV11-2 and TRBJ2-7): EAGVAQSPRYKIIEKRQSVAFWCNPISGHATLYWYQQILGQGPKLLIQFQNNGVVDDSQLPKDRFSAERLKGVDSTLKIQPAKLEDSAVYLCASSLYRGYEQYFGPGTRLTVT.

This chain uses TRBV28 with TRBJ2-7, with 7 bases matching TRBD1. Trimming removed 5 bases from V and 11 bases from J; junction bases left unmatched: 12. In germline, CDR1 is MDHEN, CDR2 SYDVKM. This CDR3 has 13 residues. In DNA, the CDR3 is TGTGCCAGCAGTGTCGGACAGGTCCCAGAGGAGTACTTC. It specifies CASSVGQVPEEYF.